This is a list of T cell receptor beta chains from one sample in a study of blood T cell repertoires in COVID-19. Assay used: immunoSEQ multiplex PCR; TCRdb lists only in-frame clones, some missing. This repertoire shows about 55,000 clones, roughly 87% found once; its top ten account for about 1.8%. Sequencing used peripheral blood. The origin of the receptors is a woman aged 55-69 years with acute or convalescent COVID-19. The CDR3 runs from the conserved cysteine through the conserved F or W. The D gene is left open where the match is weak. Some rows have no size entry. The others give once, few or many, or a class for an expanded clone.

v_call	j_call	clone_size	d_call	cdr3_length	cdr3_nt	cdr3_aa
TRBV19	TRBJ1-2	.	TRBD1	15	TGTGCCAGTACCCTCATAGCAGGGGGCGGCTATGGCTACACCTTC	CASTLIAGGGYGYTF
TRBV7-3	TRBJ2-3	.	.	14	TGTGCCAGCAGCAGAATGGGGGGAAAAGATACGCAGTATTTT	CASSRMGGKDTQYF
TRBV18	TRBJ1-1	.	TRBD1	17	TGTGCCAGCTCACGACCGGGACAGGGGAGCCTAGGCACTGAAGCTTTCTTT	CASSRPGQGSLGTEAFF
TRBV9	TRBJ2-2	.	TRBD1	15	TGTGCCAGCAGCGCACAGGGGGCGCGGACCGGGGAGCTGTTTTTT	CASSAQGARTGELFF
TRBV30	TRBJ1-2	.	.	14	TGTGCCTGGAGGGGACTTGGGACTAACTATGGCTACACCTTC	CAWRGLGTNYGYTF
TRBV5-1	TRBJ1-3	.	.	14	TGCGCCAGCAGCTTAGGCCAGGGGAAAAACACCATATATTTT	CASSLGQGKNTIYF
TRBV3-1/TRBV3-2	TRBJ1-3	few	.	13	TGTGCCAGCAGCCAATATTCTGGAAACACCATATATTTT	CASSQYSGNTIYF
TRBV19	TRBJ1-1	.	TRBD1	14	TGTGCCAGTAGTTTGGACAGGGTGAACACTGAAGCTTTCTTT	CASSLDRVNTEAFF
TRBV2	TRBJ2-5	.	.	16	TGTGCCAGCATCCGAACAGGTGGGGGGTACCAAGAGACCCAGTACTTC	CASIRTGGGYQETQYF
TRBV5-6	TRBJ1-3	.	.	15	TGTGCCAGCAGCTTGATACAGGAGAAGGGAAACACCATATATTTT	CASSLIQEKGNTIYF
TRBV7-6	TRBJ2-7	few	.	15	TGTGCCAGCAGCCGGAGATCGACTAACTCCTACGAGCAGTACTTC	CASSRRSTNSYEQYF
TRBV2	TRBJ1-6	few	TRBD1	17	TGTGCCAGCAGACGACGGACAGGCAGCTCCTATAATTCACCCCTCCACTTT	CASRRRTGSSYNSPLHF
TRBV7-7	TRBJ1-1	.	.	13	TGTGCTAGCAGCTTGGGCCATAACACTGAAGCTTTCTTT	CASSLGHNTEAFF
TRBV9	TRBJ2-2	.	.	15	TGTGCCAGCAGCGTAACAAGGGAGGTCACCGGGGAGCTGTTTTTT	CASSVTREVTGELFF
TRBV5-5	TRBJ1-1	once	TRBD1	14	TGTGCCAGCAGCAAAGGGACAGGGGGGACTGAAGCTTTCTTT	CASSKGTGGTEAFF
TRBV18	TRBJ1-1	.	.	14	TGTGCCAGCTCAACCTCGACACGGAACACTGAAGCTTTCTTT	CASSTSTRNTEAFF
TRBV7-2	TRBJ1-6	.	.	15	TGTGCCAGCAGCTTAGAAGACAGGCCCCACGCACCCCTCCACTTT	CASSLEDRPHAPLHF
TRBV5-6	TRBJ1-2	.	.	13	TGTGCCAGCAGCTTGAAGGCGGGACGGGGCTACACCTTC	CASSLKAGRGYTF
TRBV4-1	TRBJ2-3	.	.	16	TGCGCCAGCAGCCAAGGAACGGGAGTCCGCACAGATACGCAGTATTTT	CASSQGTGVRTDTQYF
TRBV7-3	TRBJ2-6	.	.	16	TGTGCCAGCAGCTTACAGGGAACATTCGGGGCCAACGTCCTGACTTTC	CASSLQGTFGANVLTF
TRBV7-2	TRBJ1-3	.	.	15	TGTGCCAGCAGCTTAGGAGGGCTGTCTGGAAACACCATATATTTT	CASSLGGLSGNTIYF
TRBV5-5	TRBJ1-1	.	TRBD1	18	TGTGCCAGCAGCTTGAACCATATCCGGACAGGGGAGAACACTGAAGCTTTCTTT	CASSLNHIRTGENTEAFF
TRBV3-1/TRBV3-2	TRBJ2-5	.	.	12	TGTGCCAGCAGCCAAGGAGGGGGGACCCAGTACTTC	CASSQGGGTQYF
TRBV18	TRBJ2-4	.	TRBD1	12	TGTGCCAGCTCACCACCGAAGGGACAGCCGTACTTC	CASSPPKGQPYF
TRBV7-2	TRBJ1-6	.	TRBD1	16	TGTGCCAGCAGCGTAGTCGGGACAGGGGGGCGTTCACCCCTCCACTTT	CASSVVGTGGRSPLHF
TRBV30	TRBJ1-2	.	TRBD1	14	TGTGCCTGGAGTGTAAACAGGGGGGTCGATGGCTACACCTTC	CAWSVNRGVDGYTF
TRBV5-6	TRBJ1-4	once	TRBD1	11	TGTGCCAGCAGCTTCGGAGGGGGCGAGATTTTT	CASSFGGGEIF
TRBV5-1	TRBJ2-2	.	TRBD2	15	TGCGCCACCTCCGCGCGGGGGGGCCTCGGCGGGGAGCTGTTTTTT	CATSARGGLGGELFF
TRBV18	TRBJ1-2	.	.	13	TGTGCCAGCTCACCGCCACAGACATATGGCTACACCTTC	CASSPPQTYGYTF
TRBV5-6	TRBJ2-2	.	.	18	TGTGCCAGCAGCTTGGATCTTGTTGGGCAAAATAACACCGGGGAGCTGTTTTTT	CASSLDLVGQNNTGELFF
TRBV19	TRBJ2-7	few	TRBD2	19	TGTGCCAGTAGTATTCAACTAGCGGGAGGCCTATCGAACTCCTACGAGCAGTACTTC	CASSIQLAGGLSNSYEQYF
TRBV19	TRBJ2-6	.	.	14	TGTGCCAGTAGTGTGTTTAACAAAGCCAACGTCCTGACTTTC	CASSVFNKANVLTF
TRBV5-5	TRBJ1-6	.	TRBD1	16	TGTGCCAGCAGCTTGGGGGACAGGGGGCACCATTCACCCCTCCACTTT	CASSLGDRGHHSPLHF
TRBV5-1	TRBJ2-2	.	TRBD1	15	TGCGCCAGCAGCGATCGACAGGGGGCGATCGGGGAGCTGTTTTTT	CASSDRQGAIGELFF
TRBV3-1/TRBV3-2	TRBJ1-4	.	TRBD1	15	TGTGCCAGCAGCCGCAGGGGGAATTCTAATGAAAAACTGTTTTTT	CASSRRGNSNEKLFF
TRBV18	TRBJ2-5	.	TRBD2	16	TGTGCCAGCTCACCACGCAGAGGGAGGGCCGGAGAGACCCAGTACTTC	CASSPRRGRAGETQYF
TRBV10-3	TRBJ2-5	.	.	13	TGTGCCATCGGTAGCAGGGCAAAAGAGACCCAGTACTTC	CAIGSRAKETQYF
TRBV10-3	TRBJ1-5	.	TRBD1	15	TGTGCCAAACCGGGACAGGGGGCGAAGAATCAGCCCCAGCATTTT	CAKPGQGAKNQPQHF
TRBV11-1	TRBJ1-6	.	.	14	TGTGCCAGCAGCTCCCTTCGGGTTAATTCACCCCTCCACTTT	CASSSLRVNSPLHF
TRBV10-3	TRBJ1-2	.	.	13	TGTGCCATCAGTGAAGCGGTCGCTTATGGCTACACCTTC	CAISEAVAYGYTF
TRBV5-1	TRBJ1-1	once	.	14	TGCGCCAGCAGCTTAAGGGGATGGAACACTGAAGCTTTCTTT	CASSLRGWNTEAFF